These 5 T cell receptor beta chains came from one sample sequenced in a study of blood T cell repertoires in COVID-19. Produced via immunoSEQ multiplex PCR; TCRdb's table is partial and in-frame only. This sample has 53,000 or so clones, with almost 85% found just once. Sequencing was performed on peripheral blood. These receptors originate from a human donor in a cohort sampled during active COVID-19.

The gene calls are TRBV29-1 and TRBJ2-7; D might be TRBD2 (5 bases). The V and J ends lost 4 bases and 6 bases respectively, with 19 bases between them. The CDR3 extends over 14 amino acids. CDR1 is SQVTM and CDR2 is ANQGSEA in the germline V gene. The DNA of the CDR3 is TGCAGCGTTGCTTCACGGACCCACGAGGGCGAGCAGTACTTC. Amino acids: CSVASRTHEGEQYF.

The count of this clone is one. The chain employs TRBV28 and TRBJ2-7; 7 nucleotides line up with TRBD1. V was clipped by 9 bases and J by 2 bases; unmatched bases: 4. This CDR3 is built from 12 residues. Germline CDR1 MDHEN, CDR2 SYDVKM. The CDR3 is CASLTGTYEQYF. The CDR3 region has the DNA TGTGCCAGTTTGACAGGGACCTACGAGCAGTACTTC.

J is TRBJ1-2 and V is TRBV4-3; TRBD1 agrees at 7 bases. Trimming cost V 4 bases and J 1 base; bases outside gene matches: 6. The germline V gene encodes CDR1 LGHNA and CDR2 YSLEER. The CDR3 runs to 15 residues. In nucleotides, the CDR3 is TGCGCCAGCAGCCCTACGGGACAGAGTAACTATGGCTACACCTTC. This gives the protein CASSPTGQSNYGYTF.

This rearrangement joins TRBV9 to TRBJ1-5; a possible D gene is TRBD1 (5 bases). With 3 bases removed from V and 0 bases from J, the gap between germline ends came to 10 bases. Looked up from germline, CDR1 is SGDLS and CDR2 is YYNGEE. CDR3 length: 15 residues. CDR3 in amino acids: CASSAGEYSNQPQHF. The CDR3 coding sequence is TGTGCCAGCAGCGCGGGGGAGTATAGCAATCAGCCCCAGCATTTT.

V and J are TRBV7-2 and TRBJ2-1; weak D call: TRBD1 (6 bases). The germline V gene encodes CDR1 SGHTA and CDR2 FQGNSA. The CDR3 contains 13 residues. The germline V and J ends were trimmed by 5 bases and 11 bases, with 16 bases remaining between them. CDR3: CASSSRNRDKQFF. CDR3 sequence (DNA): TGTGCCAGCAGCAGCAGAAACAGGGATAAGCAGTTCTTC.